This T cell receptor (beta chain) was sequenced for a study of Ad26.COV2.S vaccination and SARS-CoV-2 variants. About the research overall: A participant enrolled in the COV1001 Ad26.COV2.S trial arm provided the sample. Broader study findings: Ad26.COV2.S recipients had broader spike-specific TCRs (P = 0.0014). Non-spike TCR breadth was similar in vaccine and placebo recipients.

This CDR3 contains 16 residues. The junction had 10 bases not matched to a gene; V was cut back by 7 bases and J by 9 bases. The germline gives CDR1 SNHLY, CDR2 FYNNEI. In regard to this clone: Antigen specificity is unknown.

Assay used: immunoSEQ multiplex PCR; TCRdb lists only in-frame clones, some missing. The sample yields about 330,000 clones, around 90% seen once. Treatment here: about 20 received Ad26.COV2.S at low or high dose, single or two shots; 5 received placebo; per-sample allocation not given. The investigators took samples on day 63 after the first vaccine or placebo injection. Donation came from an adult in Boston who was aged 18-55 years. This sequence was found in a person between 18 and 60 years old who received the Ad26.COV2.S COVID-19 vaccine or a placebo. The sequenced sample was peripheral blood, obtained in a trial of Ad26.COV2.S vaccine versus placebo. This sequence joins TRBV2 and TRBJ2-1, with 15 positions matching TRBD2. The CDR3 spells CASNAGTSGRRGEQFF. The CDR3 coding sequence is TGTGCCAGCAATGCAGGGACTAGCGGGAGGAGGGGTGAGCAGTTCTTC.